This T cell receptor beta chain derives from a study of T cell changes during pregnancy in multiple sclerosis. Produced via immunoSEQ multiplex PCR; TCRdb's table is partial and in-frame only. The top ten clones hold less than 2% of a sample with fewer than 140,000 clones, less than 95% of them seen once. V gave up 2 bases and J gave up 0 bases, with 7 bases separating them. The CDR3 spans 14 residues. In germline, CDR1 is LNHDA, CDR2 SQIVND (reference sequence). This TCR came from a female donor with multiple sclerosis, enrolled in a pregnancy study. The gene calls are TRBV19 and TRBJ1-1; possibly TRBD1 for D (5 bases). The sample in question was peripheral blood, obtained after pregnancy. As DNA, the CDR3 is TGTGCCAGTAGTATAACAGGCGTGAACACTGAAGCTTTCTTT. This encodes CASSITGVNTEAFF. The variable domain in full, with the rest retrieved from reference TRBV19 and TRBJ1-1, is DGGITQSPKYLFRKEGQNVTLSCEQNLNHDAMYWYRQDPGQGLRLIYYSQIVNDFQKGDIAEGYSVSREKKESFPLTVTSAQKNPTAFYLCASSITGVNTEAFFGQGTRLTVV.